This TCR beta chain was recorded in a study of vaccination and CD4 T cells after COVID-19. This clonotype occurred a few times. The target antigen is unknown. As for treatment: roughly 10-day PBMC culture with coronavirus spike peptide pools or control peptides (ViraFEST assay). ViraFEST used peptide pools to expand antigen-specific T cells, then sequenced TCRs. Oncomine TCR Beta short-read sequencing was applied to DNA from cultured CD4+ T cells. Via MiXCR, TCRdb re-called the PCR reads, giving one row per CDR3 protein. This table has over 2,500 distinct CDR3 sequences, under 25% appearing once. This clonotype was obtained from a human donor who had recovered from COVID-19. Sequenced sample: CD4+ T cells from blood, cultured in vitro.

This CDR3 is CASSRLESVGYGYTF. DNA of the CDR3: TGTGCCAGTAGTAGGCTGGAAAGTGTGGGATATGGCTACACCTTC. The rearrangement joins TRBV19 to TRBJ1-2, with D hard to call. CDR1 LNHDA and CDR2 SQIVND come from the germline V gene (reference sequence). V dropped 4 bases and J dropped 5 bases, with 17 bases sitting between them. The CDR3 loop spans 15 amino acids.